The T cell receptor beta chain described here comes from a study of vaccination effects on CD4 cells after COVID-19. Sequencing followed a ViraFEST assay step that expanded antigen-specific CD4+ T cells with viral peptide pools. Subsequent to a culture period of under 11 days, CD4+ T cells were isolated. Participants completed two doses of the BNT162b2 or mRNA-1273 vaccine. Wells containing over 1.5 million PBMC each were cultured with 10 IU/ml IL-2 and approximately 10 ug/ml peptides. Remarks on this clone: No antigen is known for it.

Germline values: CDR1 SGHTA, CDR2 FQGTGA. CDR3 size: 16 residues. V was pared by 4 bases and J by 1 base, with 15 bases between. Sequenced by immunoSEQ multiplex PCR; TCRdb stores in-frame clones only, minus some. The sample consists of 25,000 to 35,000 clones, roughly 76% of them appearing once. The material was CD4+ T cells from PBMCs cultured with SARS-CoV-2 spike peptides, obtained after COVID-19 vaccination. The clonotype comes from a human donor who received a COVID-19 vaccine. Some clones in this sample may be carry-over from other donors' samples. The chain is built from TRBV7-3 and TRBJ2-3; the D gene is possibly TRBD1 (5 bases). CDR3 nucleotides: TGTGCCAGCAGCTCCGGCGGTCTGGGGCGCACAGATACGCAGTATTTT. Translated: CASSSGGLGRTDTQYF.